This T cell receptor beta chain was recorded in a study of T cell repertoires in ileal Crohn's disease. Study conclusions and caveats: Every patient over 26.8% clonality showed endoscopic recurrence.

A remark on this clone: Antigen unknown.

The CDR3 has 17 amino acids. CDR1 is GTSNPN and CDR2 is SVGIG in the germline V gene (reference sequence). V shed 4 bases and J 6 bases; nucleotides not matched to a gene: 14. The assay was immunoSEQ multiplex PCR, and TCRdb's table has in-frame clones only and misses some. The sample includes about 17,000 clones, under 80% of them seen just once. V gene TRBV30 combines with J gene TRBJ2-2, with 10 bases that match TRBD1. The specimen sequenced was ileal tissue. This sequence originates from an adult with Crohn's disease. CDR3 protein: CAWTGGPGQGRPGELFF. The CDR3 DNA reads as TGTGCCTGGACAGGGGGGCCGGGACAGGGGAGGCCCGGGGAGCTGTTTTTT.